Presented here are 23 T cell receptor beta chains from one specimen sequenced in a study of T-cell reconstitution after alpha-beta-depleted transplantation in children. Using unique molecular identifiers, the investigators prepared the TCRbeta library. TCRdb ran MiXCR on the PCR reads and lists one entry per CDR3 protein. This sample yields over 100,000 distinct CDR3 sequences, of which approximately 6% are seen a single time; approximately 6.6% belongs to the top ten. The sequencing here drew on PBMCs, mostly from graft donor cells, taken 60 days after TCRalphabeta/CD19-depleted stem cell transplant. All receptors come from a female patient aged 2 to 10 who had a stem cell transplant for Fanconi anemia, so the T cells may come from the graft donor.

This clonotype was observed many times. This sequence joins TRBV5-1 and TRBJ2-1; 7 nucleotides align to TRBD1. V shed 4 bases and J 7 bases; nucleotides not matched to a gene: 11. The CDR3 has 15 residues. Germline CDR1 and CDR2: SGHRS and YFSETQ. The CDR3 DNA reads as TGCGCCAGCAGCCCTACAGGGGACGCAATTAATGAGCAGTTCTTC. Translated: CASSPTGDAINEQFF.

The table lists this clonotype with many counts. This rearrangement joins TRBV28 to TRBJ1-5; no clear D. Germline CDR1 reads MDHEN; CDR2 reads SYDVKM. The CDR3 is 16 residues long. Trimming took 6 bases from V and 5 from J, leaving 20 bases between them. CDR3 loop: CASRAGRGYPHQPQHF. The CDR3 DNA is TGTGCCAGCAGGGCCGGACGGGGATATCCCCATCAGCCCCAGCATTTT.

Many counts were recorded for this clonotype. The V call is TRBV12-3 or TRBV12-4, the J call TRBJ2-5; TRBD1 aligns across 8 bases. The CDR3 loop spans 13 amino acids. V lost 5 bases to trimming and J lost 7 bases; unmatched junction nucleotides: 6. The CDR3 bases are TGTGCCAGCAGTCCTCAGGGGGCAGGGACCCAGTACTTC. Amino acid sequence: CASSPQGAGTQYF.

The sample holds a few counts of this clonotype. DNA for the CDR3: TGTGCCAGCAGTAGCCCTGTCAGCGGGAGTATCCCAGATACGCAGTATTTT. Translation gives CASSSPVSGSIPDTQYF. V and J are TRBV25-1 and TRBJ2-3; 8 bases are a match to TRBD2. This CDR3 region has 17 residues. V shed 5 bases, J shed 4 bases, and the junction held 14 bases outside the gene matches. Germline V CDR1 and CDR2: MGHDK, SYGVNS.

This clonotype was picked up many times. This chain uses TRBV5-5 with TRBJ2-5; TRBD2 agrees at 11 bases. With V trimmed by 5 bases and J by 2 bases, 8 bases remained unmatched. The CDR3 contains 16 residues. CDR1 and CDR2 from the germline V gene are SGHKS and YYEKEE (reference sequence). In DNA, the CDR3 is TGTGCCAGCAGGACTAGCGGGAAAGCAGCGCAAGAGACCCAGTACTTC. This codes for CASRTSGKAAQETQYF. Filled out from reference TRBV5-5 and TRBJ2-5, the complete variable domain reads DAGVTQSPTHLIKTRGQQVTLRCSPISGHKSVSWYQQVLGQGPQFIFQYYEKEERGRGNFPDRFSARQFPNYSSELNVNALLLGDSALYLCASRTSGKAAQETQYFGPGTRLLVL.

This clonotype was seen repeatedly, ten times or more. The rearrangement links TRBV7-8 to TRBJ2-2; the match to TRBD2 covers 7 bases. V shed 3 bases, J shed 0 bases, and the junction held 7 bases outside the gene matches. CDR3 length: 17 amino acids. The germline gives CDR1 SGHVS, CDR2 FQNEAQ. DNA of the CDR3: TGTGCCAGCAGCTTGGTTAGCGGGCCCACGAACACCGGGGAGCTGTTTTTT. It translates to CASSLVSGPTNTGELFF.

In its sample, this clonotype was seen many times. CDR3 DNA: TGCAGTGCTAGGGGAGGGTCCTATGGCTACACCTTC. Translation: CSARGGSYGYTF. The V gene is TRBV20-1, the J gene TRBJ1-2; D is unresolved. The V gene lost 3 bases and the J gene lost 4 bases, with 9 bases spanning the gap. CDR1 and CDR2 from the germline V gene are DFQATT and SNEGSKA (reference sequence). CDR3 length: 12 amino acids.

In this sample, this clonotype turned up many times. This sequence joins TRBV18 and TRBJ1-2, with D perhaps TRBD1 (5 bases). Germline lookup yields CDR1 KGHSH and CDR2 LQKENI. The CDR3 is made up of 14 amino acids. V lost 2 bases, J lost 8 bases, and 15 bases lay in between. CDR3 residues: CASSPVRQGQGYTF. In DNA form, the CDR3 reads TGTGCCAGCTCACCAGTTCGGCAGGGTCAAGGCTACACCTTC. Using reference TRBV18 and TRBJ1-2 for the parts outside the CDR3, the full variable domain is NAGVMQNPRHLVRRRGQEARLRCSPMKGHSHVYWYRQLPEEGLKFMVYLQKENIIDESGMPKERFSAEFPKEGPSILRIQQVVRGDSAAYFCASSPVRQGQGYTFGSGTRLTVV.

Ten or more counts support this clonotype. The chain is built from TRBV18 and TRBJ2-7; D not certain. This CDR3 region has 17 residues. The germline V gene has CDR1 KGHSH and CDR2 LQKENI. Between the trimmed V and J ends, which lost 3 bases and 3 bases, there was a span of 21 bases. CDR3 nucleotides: TGTGCCAGCTCACCCGGTTCCGGGTCCCTCCACTTCTACGAGCAGTACTTC. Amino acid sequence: CASSPGSGSLHFYEQYF.

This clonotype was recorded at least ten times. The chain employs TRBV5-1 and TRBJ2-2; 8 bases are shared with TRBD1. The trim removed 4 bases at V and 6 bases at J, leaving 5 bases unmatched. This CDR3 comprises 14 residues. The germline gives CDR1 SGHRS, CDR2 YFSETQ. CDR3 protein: CASSLDRGAGELFF. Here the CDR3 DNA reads TGCGCCAGCAGCCTTGACAGGGGAGCCGGGGAGCTGTTTTTT.

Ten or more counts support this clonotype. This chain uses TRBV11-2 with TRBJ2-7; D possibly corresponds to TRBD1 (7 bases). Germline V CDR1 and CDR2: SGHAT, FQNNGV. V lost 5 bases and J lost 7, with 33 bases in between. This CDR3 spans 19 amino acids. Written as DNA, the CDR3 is TGTGCCAGCAGCCGACCCCACGGGGGAGCAGGGGGACGTTTAAGAGAGCAGTACTTC. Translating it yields CASSRPHGGAGGRLREQYF.

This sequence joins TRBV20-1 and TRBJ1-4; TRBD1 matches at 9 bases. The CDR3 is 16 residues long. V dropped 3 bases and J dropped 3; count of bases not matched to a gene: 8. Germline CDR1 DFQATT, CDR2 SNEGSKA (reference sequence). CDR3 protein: CSARGGTGNANEKLFF. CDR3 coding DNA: TGCAGTGCTAGGGGGGGGACAGGGAATGCTAATGAAAAACTGTTTTTT.

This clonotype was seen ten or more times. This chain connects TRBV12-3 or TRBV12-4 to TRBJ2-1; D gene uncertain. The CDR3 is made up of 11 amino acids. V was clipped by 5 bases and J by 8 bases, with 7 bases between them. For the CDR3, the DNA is TGTGCCAGCAGTCTGGGCTATGAGCAGTTCTTC. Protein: CASSLGYEQFF.

Here the CDR3 reads CSARVLAGYNEQFF. The CDR3 nucleotides read TGCAGTGCTAGGGTACTAGCGGGCTACAATGAGCAGTTCTTC. The J gene is TRBJ2-1, the V gene TRBV20-1; TRBD2 aligns across 9 bases. The CDR3 runs to 14 residues. The germline V gene encodes CDR1 DFQATT and CDR2 SNEGSKA (reference sequence). The junction had 3 bases not matched to a gene; V was cut back by 3 bases and J by 3 bases.

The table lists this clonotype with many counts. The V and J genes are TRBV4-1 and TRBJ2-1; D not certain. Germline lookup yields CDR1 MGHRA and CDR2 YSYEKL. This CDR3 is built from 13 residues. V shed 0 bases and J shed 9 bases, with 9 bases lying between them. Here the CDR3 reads CASSQDYGREQFF. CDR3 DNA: TGCGCCAGCAGCCAAGATTACGGTCGTGAGCAGTTCTTC.

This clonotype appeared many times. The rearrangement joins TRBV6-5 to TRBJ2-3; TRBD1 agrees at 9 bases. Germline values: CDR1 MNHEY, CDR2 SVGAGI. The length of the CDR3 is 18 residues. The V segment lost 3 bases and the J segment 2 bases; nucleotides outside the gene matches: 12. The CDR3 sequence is CASSYFYPGQGFTDTQYF. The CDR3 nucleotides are TGTGCCAGCAGTTATTTCTACCCGGGACAGGGATTCACAGATACGCAGTATTTT.

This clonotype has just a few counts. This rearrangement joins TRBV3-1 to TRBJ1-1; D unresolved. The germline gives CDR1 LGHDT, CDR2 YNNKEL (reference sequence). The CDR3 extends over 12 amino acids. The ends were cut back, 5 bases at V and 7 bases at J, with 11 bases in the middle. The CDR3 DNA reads TGTGCCAGCAGCTCCTGGACGGATGAAGCTTTCTTT. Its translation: CASSSWTDEAFF.

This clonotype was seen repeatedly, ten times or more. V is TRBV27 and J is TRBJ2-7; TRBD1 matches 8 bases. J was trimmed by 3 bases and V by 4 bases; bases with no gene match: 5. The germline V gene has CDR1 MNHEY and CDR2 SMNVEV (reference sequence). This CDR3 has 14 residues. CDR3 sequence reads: CASSSPGQVYEQYF. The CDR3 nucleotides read TGTGCCAGCAGTTCGCCGGGACAGGTCTACGAGCAGTACTTC.

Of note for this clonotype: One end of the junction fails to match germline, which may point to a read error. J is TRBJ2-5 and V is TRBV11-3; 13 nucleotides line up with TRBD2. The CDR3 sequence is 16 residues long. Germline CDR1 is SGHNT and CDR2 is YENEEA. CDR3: CASSLVGLAGRETQCF. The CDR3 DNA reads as TGTGCCAGCAGCTTAGTGGGACTAGCGGGGAGGGAGACCCAGTGCTTC. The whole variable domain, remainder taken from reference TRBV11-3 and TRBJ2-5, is EAGVVQSPRYKIIEKKQPVAFWCNPISGHNTLYWYLQNLGQGPELLIRYENEEAVDDSQLPKDRFSAERLKGVDSTLKIQPAELGDSAVYLCASSLVGLAGRETQCFGPGTRLLVL.

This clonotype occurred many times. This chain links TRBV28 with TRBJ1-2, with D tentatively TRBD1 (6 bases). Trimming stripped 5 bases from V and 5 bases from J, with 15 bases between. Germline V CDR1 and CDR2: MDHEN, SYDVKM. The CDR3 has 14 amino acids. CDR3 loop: CASSITGSYYGYTF. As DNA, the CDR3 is TGTGCCAGCAGTATTACAGGGTCCTATTATGGCTACACCTTC.

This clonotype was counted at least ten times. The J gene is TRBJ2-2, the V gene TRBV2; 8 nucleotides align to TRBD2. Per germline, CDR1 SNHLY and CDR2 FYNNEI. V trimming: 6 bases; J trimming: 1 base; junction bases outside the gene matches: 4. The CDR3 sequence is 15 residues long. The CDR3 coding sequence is TGTGCCAGCAGACTCCTAGCGGGGAACACCGGGGAGCTGTTTTTT. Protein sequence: CASRLLAGNTGELFF.

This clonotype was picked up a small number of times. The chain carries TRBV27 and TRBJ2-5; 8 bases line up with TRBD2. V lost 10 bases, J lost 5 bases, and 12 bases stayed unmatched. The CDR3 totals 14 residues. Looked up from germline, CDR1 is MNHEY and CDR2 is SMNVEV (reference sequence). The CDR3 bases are TGTGCCACCTCCGCGGGGGGAATTATTGAGACCCAGTACTTC. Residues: CATSAGGIIETQYF.

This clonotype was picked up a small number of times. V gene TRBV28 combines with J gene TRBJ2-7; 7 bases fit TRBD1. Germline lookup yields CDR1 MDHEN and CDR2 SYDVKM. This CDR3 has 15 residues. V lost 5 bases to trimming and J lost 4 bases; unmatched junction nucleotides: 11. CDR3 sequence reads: CASSRYRGAPYEQYF. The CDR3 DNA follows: TGTGCCAGCAGTCGATACAGGGGCGCCCCTTACGAGCAGTACTTC.